A single sample is the source of the 13 T cell receptor beta chains below, sequenced in a study of PD-1 blockade in mismatch repair-deficient tumors. The data were produced by immunoSEQ multiplex PCR, yet TCRdb's version contains in-frame clones alone and is incomplete. The repertoire holds approximately 38,000 clones, with around 75% as singletons. Sequencing was performed on peripheral blood, taken 4 weeks after starting pembrolizumab. These receptors were collected from an adult with mismatch repair-deficient cancer.

The genes are TRBV2 and TRBJ2-1; D unresolved. Germline CDR1 is SNHLY and CDR2 is FYNNEI. CDR3 length: 14 amino acids. Trimming removed 4 bases from V and 7 bases from J, with 14 bases in between. For the CDR3, the DNA is TGTGCCAGCAGTGCAAGTAAGGTTCGGAATGAGCAGTTCTTC. Its translation: CASSASKVRNEQFF. The whole variable domain, remainder taken from reference TRBV2 and TRBJ2-1, is EPEVTQTPSHQVTQMGQEVILRCVPISNHLYFYWYRQILGQKVEFLVSFYNNEISEKSEIFDDQFSVERPDGSNFTLKIRSTKLEDSAMYFCASSASKVRNEQFFGPGTRLTVL.

This chain connects TRBV6-1 to TRBJ2-3; no clear D. Deletions cut 2 bases from V and 2 bases from J, with 11 bases between. Germline lookup yields CDR1 MNHNS and CDR2 SASEGT. The CDR3 contains 15 residues. The DNA of the CDR3 is TGTGCCAGCAGTGAAAGCGTGGCAGTCACAGATACGCAGTATTTT. Residues: CASSESVAVTDTQYF.

The chain joins TRBV15 to TRBJ2-5; 10 nucleotides align to TRBD2. The germline V gene encodes CDR1 LNHNV and CDR2 YYDKDF (reference sequence). With 0 bases clipped from V and 0 bases from J, the junction kept 4 bases outside the gene matches. The CDR3 loop spans 17 amino acids. The CDR3, as DNA: TGTGCCACCAGCAGAGATGGGACTAGCGATTACCAAGAGACCCAGTACTTC. This translates into CATSRDGTSDYQETQYF.

V is TRBV6-6 and J is TRBJ2-2, with 11 bases matching TRBD2. The CDR3 is 16 amino acids. Germline CDR1 is MNHNY and CDR2 is SVGAGI (reference sequence). V lost 6 bases to trimming and J lost 0 bases; unmatched junction nucleotides: 3. For the CDR3, the DNA is TGTGCCAGCAGACGACTAGCGGGACCGAACACCGGGGAGCTGTTTTTT. Translated, it gives CASRRLAGPNTGELFF.

J is TRBJ2-5 and V is TRBV6-5, with 9 nucleotides matching TRBD2. The CDR3 has 15 residues. CDR1 is MNHEY, CDR2 SVGAGI, per germline. V shed 6 bases and J 5 bases; nucleotides not matched to a gene: 10. CDR3 nucleotides: TGTGCCAGCAGCCTGATTAGCGGGAGATGGGAGACCCAGTACTTC. It is translated as CASSLISGRWETQYF.

The rearrangement links TRBV18 to TRBJ2-2, with 10 bases identical to TRBD2. The V gene end was trimmed by 2 bases and the J gene end by 6 bases; junction bases not matched to a gene: 9. Per the germline V gene, CDR1 is KGHSH and CDR2 is LQKENI. This CDR3 is built from 17 residues. The DNA for the CDR3 is TGTGCCAGCTCACCAAGATTCAGCGGGAGGGCCCCCGGGGAGCTGTTTTTT. It encodes CASSPRFSGRAPGELFF.

This sequence joins TRBV5-4 and TRBJ2-7; perhaps TRBD2 as D (6 bases). The CDR3 runs to 15 residues. Germline V gene data show CDR1 as SGHNT and CDR2 as YYREEE (reference sequence). V lost 4 bases and J 0 bases, leaving 14 bases between the germline ends. CDR3 coding DNA: TGTGCCAGCAGCCCTCAGGAGGGAAGCTCCTACGAGCAGTACTTC. It codes for CASSPQEGSSYEQYF. Full variable domain (rest looked up from reference TRBV5-4 and TRBJ2-7): ETGVTQSPTHLIKTRGQQVTLRCSSQSGHNTVSWYQQALGQGPQFIFQYYREEENGRGNFPPRFSGLQFPNYSSELNVNALELDDSALYLCASSPQEGSSYEQYFGPGTRLTVT.

V usage is TRBV12-5 and J usage is TRBJ1-2; TRBD1 matches at 8 bases. The germline V gene encodes CDR1 LGHNT and CDR2 FRNRAP. CDR3 length: 16 residues. J was trimmed by 4 bases and V by 6 bases; bases with no gene match: 13. The CDR3 region is CASGWDRPGSRYGYTF. The CDR3 bases are TGTGCTAGTGGGTGGGACAGGCCTGGGTCCCGCTATGGCTACACCTTC.

The V and J genes are TRBV29-1 and TRBJ2-1; 11 bases agree with TRBD2. CDR3 length: 14 residues. Trimming at V came to 4 bases and at J to 9 bases, leaving 8 bases not matched to a gene. The V gene's germline CDR1 is SQVTM and CDR2 ANQGSEA. CDR3 amino acids: CSVGLLAGVGEQFF. CDR3 DNA sequence: TGCAGCGTTGGTCTACTAGCGGGAGTTGGTGAGCAGTTCTTC.

The CDR3 spells CASSLTGNPALSTNEKLFF. In DNA, the CDR3 is TGCGCCAGCAGCCTGACCGGCAATCCCGCCCTGTCAACTAATGAAAAACTGTTTTTT. The chain uses TRBV5-1 and TRBJ1-4; no reliable D call. Germline V gene sequence: CDR1 SGHRS, CDR2 YFSETQ. This CDR3 has 19 residues. V was pared by 4 bases and J by 0 bases, with 22 bases between.

The CDR3 DNA reads as TGTGCCAGCAGTTCTACAGGGATACCGAACACCGGGGAGCTGTTTTTT. Translated, it gives CASSSTGIPNTGELFF. The rearrangement links TRBV6-5 to TRBJ2-2, with a tentative D call TRBD1 (6 bases). CDR1 MNHEY and CDR2 SVGAGI come from the germline V gene. The V end was cut by 4 bases, the J end by 0 bases, with 12 bases between. The CDR3 runs to 16 residues.

This clone came up once. The chain couples TRBV5-8 to TRBJ2-5; D gene uncertain. Trimming cost V 0 bases and J 3 bases, with 9 bases left between them. Looked up from germline, CDR1 is SGHTS and CDR2 is YDEGEE. The CDR3 sequence is 14 residues long. CDR3 sequence: CASSLVGLEETQYF. In nucleotides, the CDR3 is TGTGCCAGCAGCTTGGTTGGTCTAGAAGAGACCCAGTACTTC.

V gene TRBV4-3 combines with J gene TRBJ2-7; 7 bases are shared with TRBD2. The CDR3 extends over 13 amino acids. Losses at the gene ends were 1 base for V and 4 bases for J; bases not matched to a gene: 1. Germline CDR1 LGHNA, CDR2 YSLEER. In DNA form, the CDR3 reads TGCGCCAGCAGCCAAGGGACTAGTTACGAGCAGTACTTC. Translated: CASSQGTSYEQYF.